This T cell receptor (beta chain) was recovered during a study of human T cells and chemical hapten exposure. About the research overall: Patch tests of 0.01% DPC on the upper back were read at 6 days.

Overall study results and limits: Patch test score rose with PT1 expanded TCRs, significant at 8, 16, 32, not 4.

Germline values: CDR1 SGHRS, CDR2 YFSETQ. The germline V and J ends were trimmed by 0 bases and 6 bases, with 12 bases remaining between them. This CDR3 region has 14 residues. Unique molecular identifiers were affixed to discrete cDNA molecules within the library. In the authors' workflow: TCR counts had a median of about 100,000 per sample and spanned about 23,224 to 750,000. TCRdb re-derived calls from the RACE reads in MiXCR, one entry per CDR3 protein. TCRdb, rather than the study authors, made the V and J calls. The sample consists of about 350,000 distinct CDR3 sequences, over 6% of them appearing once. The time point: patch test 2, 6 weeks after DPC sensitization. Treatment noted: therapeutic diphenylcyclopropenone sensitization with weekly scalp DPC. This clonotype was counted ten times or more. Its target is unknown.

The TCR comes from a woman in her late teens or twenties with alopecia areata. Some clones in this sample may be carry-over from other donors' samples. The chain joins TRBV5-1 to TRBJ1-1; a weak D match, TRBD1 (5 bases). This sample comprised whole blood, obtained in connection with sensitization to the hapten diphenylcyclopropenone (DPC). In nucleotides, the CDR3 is TGCGCCAGCAGCTTGGGAGGGTGGGGCGCTGAAGCTTTCTTT. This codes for CASSLGGWGAEAFF.